The next 14 T cell receptor beta chains were all read from a single sample in a study of PD-1 blockade in classical Hodgkin lymphoma. Documented time point: cycle 4 day 1 (C4D1), after around six weeks of nivolumab. Relapses following autologous stem cell transplantation were seen in all patients, with brentuximab vedotin exposure varying. Clones were sequenced by immunoSEQ multiplex PCR, and TCRdb holds only the in-frame ones, with some missing. This table has roughly 86,000 clones, 83% appearing once. The sequencing here drew on peripheral blood mononuclear cells (PBMCs), taken before the fourth cycle of nivolumab. The receptors shown here come from a human donor with classical Hodgkin lymphoma.

This rearrangement joins TRBV12-5 to TRBJ2-2; 7 bases agree with TRBD1. Trimming took 0 bases from V and 4 from J; bases not matched to a gene: 2. Germline V gene sequence: CDR1 LGHNT, CDR2 FRNRAP. This CDR3 is built from 15 residues. The CDR3 region has the DNA TGTGCTAGTGGTTTGGTCGCAGGGGGCACCGGGGAGCTGTTTTTT. It yields the protein CASGLVAGGTGELFF. Based on the CDR3 plus reference TRBV12-5 and TRBJ2-2, the full variable domain is DARVTQTPRHKVTEMGQEVTMRCQPILGHNTVFWYRQTMMQGLELLAYFRNRAPLDDSGMPKDRFSAEMPDATLATLKIQPSEPRDSAVYFCASGLVAGGTGELFFGEGSRLTVL.

This clone was found once. CDR3 loop: CASSLVGAFNEKLFF. As DNA, the CDR3 is TGCGCCAGCAGCCTGGTGGGGGCGTTTAATGAAAAACTGTTTTTT. The chain couples TRBV5-1 to TRBJ1-4; D possibly corresponds to TRBD1 (6 bases). V dropped 4 bases and J dropped 4 bases, with 14 bases sitting between them. Looked up from germline, CDR1 is SGHRS and CDR2 is YFSETQ. The CDR3 contains 15 residues.

The chain has TRBV5-4 and TRBJ1-1; D unclear. V lost 2 bases to trimming and J lost 3 bases, with 8 bases between them. The CDR3 runs to 13 residues. Germline V gene data show CDR1 as SGHNT and CDR2 as YYREEE (reference sequence). The CDR3 coding sequence is TGTGCCAGCAGCTTAGGAGGTGACACTGAAGCTTTCTTT. Protein sequence: CASSLGGDTEAFF. The variable domain in full, with the rest retrieved from reference TRBV5-4 and TRBJ1-1, is ETGVTQSPTHLIKTRGQQVTLRCSSQSGHNTVSWYQQALGQGPQFIFQYYREEENGRGNFPPRFSGLQFPNYSSELNVNALELDDSALYLCASSLGGDTEAFFGQGTRLTVV.

The J gene is TRBJ1-1, the V gene TRBV25-1, with TRBD1 as a possible D gene (5 bases). Trimming removed 3 bases at V and 7 bases at J, with 12 bases between. Germline loops: CDR1 MGHDK, CDR2 SYGVNS. The CDR3 loop spans 13 amino acids. CDR3 in DNA: TGTGCCAGCAGTGATCTACCGCAGGGTGAAGCTTTCTTT. Amino acid sequence: CASSDLPQGEAFF.

This chain uses TRBV10-3 with TRBJ2-1; weak D call: TRBD2 (5 bases). The CDR3 extends over 13 amino acids. Germline V CDR1 and CDR2: ENHRY, SYGVKD. The V and J ends lost 7 bases and 8 bases respectively, with 15 bases between them. The chain's CDR3 is CAIKGGSQDEQFF. In DNA, the CDR3 is TGTGCCATCAAGGGTGGGAGCCAGGATGAGCAGTTCTTC.

The chain combines TRBV10-3 with TRBJ1-3; D unclear. Germline V lookup: CDR1 ENHRY, CDR2 SYGVKD. This CDR3 spans 13 amino acids. Trimming shortened V by 10 bases and J by 0 bases, and 10 bases separated the two germline ends. CDR3 nucleotides: TGTGCCAGCAAAGGCAACTCTGGAAACACCATATATTTT. The encoded protein is CASKGNSGNTIYF.

The chain joins TRBV29-1 to TRBJ2-7; no clear D. Between the trimmed V and J ends, which lost 6 bases and 3 bases, there was a span of 18 bases. Germline loops: CDR1 SQVTM, CDR2 ANQGSEA. CDR3 length equals 14 residues. CDR3 loop: CSVAFRVTLYEQYF. The CDR3 DNA follows: TGCAGCGTCGCCTTCCGGGTCACACTCTACGAGCAGTACTTC.

The chain combines TRBV15 with TRBJ1-1, with D tentatively TRBD1 (6 bases). Germline CDR1 is LNHNV and CDR2 is YYDKDF (reference sequence). V dropped 5 bases and J dropped 6 bases, with 13 bases sitting between them. This CDR3 region has 13 residues. The CDR3 protein is CATSARGGSEAFF. CDR3 DNA sequence: TGTGCCACCAGCGCGAGGGGGGGTTCTGAAGCTTTCTTT.

The chain has TRBV7-2 and TRBJ2-5; D not certain. Trimming took 1 base from V and 5 from J, leaving 11 bases between them. There are 14 residues in the CDR3. Germline lookup yields CDR1 SGHTA and CDR2 FQGNSA. The CDR3 DNA reads as TGTGCCAGCAGCTTAGGAAATTCGAGGGAGACCCAGTACTTC. Protein product: CASSLGNSRETQYF.

This clone has just one count. The chain employs TRBV5-6 and TRBJ2-3, with D possibly being TRBD1 (6 bases). Germline V CDR1 and CDR2: SGHDT, YYEEEE. The CDR3 is made up of 15 amino acids. The ends were cut back, 0 bases at V and 6 bases at J, with 14 bases in the middle. The CDR3 region has the DNA TGTGCCAGCAGCTTGGTGGGACACTCGCCTGATACGCAGTATTTT. This gives the protein CASSLVGHSPDTQYF. Complete variable domain (other parts from reference TRBV5-6 and TRBJ2-3): DAGVTQSPTHLIKTRGQQVTLRCSPKSGHDTVSWYQQALGQGPQFIFQYYEEEERQRGNFPDRFSGHQFPNYSSELNVNALLLGDSALYLCASSLVGHSPDTQYFGPGTRLTVL.

This clone was recorded once. The chain recombines TRBV5-4 with TRBJ2-2; either TRBD1 or TRBD2 may supply D (5 bases each). The CDR3 is 13 residues long. V lost 4 bases, J lost 8 bases, and 12 bases lay in between. Germline V gene sequence: CDR1 SGHNT, CDR2 YYREEE (reference sequence). The CDR3 DNA reads TGTGCCAGCAGCCTCACAGGAGGTGGGGAGCTGTTTTTT. It yields the protein CASSLTGGGELFF.

In nucleotides, the CDR3 is TGTGCCAGCGGGACTAGCGTCTCCGAGACCCAGTACTTC. Amino acid sequence: CASGTSVSETQYF. The V and J genes are TRBV5-4 and TRBJ2-5; TRBD2 aligns across 10 bases. CDR1 is SGHNT, CDR2 YYREEE, per germline (reference sequence). The CDR3 sequence is 13 residues long. Germline trimming cut 7 bases from V and 5 bases from J; bases unmatched to any gene: 5. The whole variable domain, remainder taken from reference TRBV5-4 and TRBJ2-5, is ETGVTQSPTHLIKTRGQQVTLRCSSQSGHNTVSWYQQALGQGPQFIFQYYREEENGRGNFPPRFSGLQFPNYSSELNVNALELDDSALYLCASGTSVSETQYFGPGTRLLVL.

V and J are TRBV28 and TRBJ2-1; no clear D. CDR1 is MDHEN and CDR2 is SYDVKM in the germline V gene. The CDR3 loop spans 13 amino acids. The V end lost 5 bases, the J end lost 5 bases, and 10 bases lay between the germline ends. The CDR3 DNA is TGTGCCAGCAGTCGGTCAGGAAACAATGAGCAGTTCTTC. It yields the protein CASSRSGNNEQFF.

J is TRBJ1-2 and V is TRBV27; weak D call: TRBD1 (6 bases). Germline values: CDR1 MNHEY, CDR2 SMNVEV (reference sequence). V was cut by 5 bases and J by 8 bases, with 15 bases left in between. This CDR3 has 13 amino acids. The CDR3 nucleotides read TGTGCCAGCAGTCCGGGACACCCTTTCGGCTACACCTTC. Translation gives CASSPGHPFGYTF.